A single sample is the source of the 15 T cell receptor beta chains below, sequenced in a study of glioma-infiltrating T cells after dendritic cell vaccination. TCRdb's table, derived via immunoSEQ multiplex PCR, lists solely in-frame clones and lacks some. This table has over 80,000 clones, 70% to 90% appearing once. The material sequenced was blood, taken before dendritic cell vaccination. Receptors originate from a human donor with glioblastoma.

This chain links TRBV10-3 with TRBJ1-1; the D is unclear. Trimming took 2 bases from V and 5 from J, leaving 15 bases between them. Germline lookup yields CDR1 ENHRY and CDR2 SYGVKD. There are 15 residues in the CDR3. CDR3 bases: TGTGCCATCAGTGAGGGACTTGGACGTCGGACTGAAGCTTTCTTT. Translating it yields CAISEGLGRRTEAFF.

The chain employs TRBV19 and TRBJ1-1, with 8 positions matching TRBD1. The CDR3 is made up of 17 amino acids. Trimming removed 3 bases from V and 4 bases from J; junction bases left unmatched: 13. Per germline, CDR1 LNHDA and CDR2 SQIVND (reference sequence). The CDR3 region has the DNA TGTGCCAGTAGTATGGCCCAACAGGGGGGTTTCAGCACTGAAGCTTTCTTT. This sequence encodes CASSMAQQGGFSTEAFF.

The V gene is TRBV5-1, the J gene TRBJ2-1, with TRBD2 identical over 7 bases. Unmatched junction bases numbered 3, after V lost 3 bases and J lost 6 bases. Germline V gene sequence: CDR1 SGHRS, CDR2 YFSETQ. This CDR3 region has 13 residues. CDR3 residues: CASSSGGTNEQFF. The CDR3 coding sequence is TGCGCCAGCAGCTCGGGGGGTACCAATGAGCAGTTCTTC.

Here the CDR3 reads CASSISRGNQPQHF. In DNA, the CDR3 is TGTGCCAGTAGTATAAGTCGGGGGAATCAGCCCCAGCATTTT. The gene calls are TRBV19 and TRBJ1-5; maybe TRBD1 (5 bases). Per germline, CDR1 LNHDA and CDR2 SQIVND (reference sequence). With 2 bases removed from V and 4 bases from J, the gap between germline ends came to 9 bases. The CDR3 sequence is 14 residues long.

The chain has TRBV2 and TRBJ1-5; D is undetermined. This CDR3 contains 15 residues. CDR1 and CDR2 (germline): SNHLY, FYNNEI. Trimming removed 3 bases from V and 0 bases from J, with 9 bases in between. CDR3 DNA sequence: TGTGCCAGCAGTGATTTATCCTATAGCAATCAGCCCCAGCATTTT. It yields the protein CASSDLSYSNQPQHF.

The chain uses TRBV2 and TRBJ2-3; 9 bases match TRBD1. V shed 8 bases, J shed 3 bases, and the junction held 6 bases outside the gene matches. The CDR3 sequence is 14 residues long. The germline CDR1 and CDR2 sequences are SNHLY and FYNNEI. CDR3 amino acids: CASSGQGQTDTQYF. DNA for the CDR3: TGTGCCAGCTCGGGACAGGGTCAGACAGATACGCAGTATTTT.

The CDR3 bases are TGTGCCAGCTCACCGTCTCGAGGGAATAATGAAAAACTGTTTTTT. As protein: CASSPSRGNNEKLFF. The chain combines TRBV18 with TRBJ1-4; no firm D call. The CDR3 loop spans 15 amino acids. Trimming shortened V by 3 bases and J by 4 bases, and 12 bases separated the two germline ends. Germline V gene lookup returns CDR1 KGHSH and CDR2 LQKENI.

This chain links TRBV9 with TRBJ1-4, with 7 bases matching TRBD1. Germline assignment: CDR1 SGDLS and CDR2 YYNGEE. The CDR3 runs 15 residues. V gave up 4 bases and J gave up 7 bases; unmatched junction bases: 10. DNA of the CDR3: TGTGCCAGCAGCCCGCGACAGGGTTCGGGTGAAAAACTGTTTTTT. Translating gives CASSPRQGSGEKLFF.

DNA for the CDR3: TGTGCCAGCAGTCGCCCGAGGGCGACCGGGGAGCTGTTTTTT. Protein product: CASSRPRATGELFF. This chain connects TRBV13 to TRBJ2-2; tentatively, D is TRBD2 (5 bases). The CDR3 extends over 14 amino acids. Per the germline V gene, CDR1 is PRHDT and CDR2 is FYEKMQ (reference sequence). V dropped 6 bases and J dropped 5 bases, with 13 bases sitting between them.

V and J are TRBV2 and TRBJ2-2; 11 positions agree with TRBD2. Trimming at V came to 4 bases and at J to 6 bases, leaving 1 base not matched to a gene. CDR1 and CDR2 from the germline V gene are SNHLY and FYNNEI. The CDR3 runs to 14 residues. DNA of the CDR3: TGTGCCAGCAGTGTACTAGCGGGAGCCGGGGAGCTGTTTTTT. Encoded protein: CASSVLAGAGELFF. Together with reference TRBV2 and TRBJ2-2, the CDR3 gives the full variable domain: EPEVTQTPSHQVTQMGQEVILRCVPISNHLYFYWYRQILGQKVEFLVSFYNNEISEKSEIFDDQFSVERPDGSNFTLKIRSTKLEDSAMYFCASSVLAGAGELFFGEGSRLTVL.

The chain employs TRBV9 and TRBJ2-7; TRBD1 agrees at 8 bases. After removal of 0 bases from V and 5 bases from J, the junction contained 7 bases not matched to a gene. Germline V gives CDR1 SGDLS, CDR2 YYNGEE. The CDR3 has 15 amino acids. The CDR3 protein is CASSVGSRGQNEQYF. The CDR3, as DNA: TGTGCCAGCAGCGTAGGGAGCAGGGGGCAGAACGAGCAGTACTTC. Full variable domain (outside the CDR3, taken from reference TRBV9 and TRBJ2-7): DSGVTQTPKHLITATGQRVTLRCSPRSGDLSVYWYQQSLDQGLQFLIQYYNGEERAKGNILERFSAQQFPDLHSELNLSSLELGDSALYFCASSVGSRGQNEQYFGPGTRLTVT.

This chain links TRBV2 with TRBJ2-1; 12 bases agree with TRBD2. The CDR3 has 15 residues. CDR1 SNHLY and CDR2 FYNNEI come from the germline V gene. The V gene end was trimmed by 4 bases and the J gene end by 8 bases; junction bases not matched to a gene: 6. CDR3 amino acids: CASSVASGGAYEQFF. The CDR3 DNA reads TGTGCCAGCAGTGTTGCTAGCGGGGGGGCCTATGAGCAGTTCTTC.

The CDR3 protein is CASSLGGVYEQYF. The CDR3 DNA sequence: TGTGCCAGCAGCTTAGGAGGAGTCTACGAGCAGTACTTC. The rearrangement uses TRBV13 and TRBJ2-7, with no clear D. Trimming shortened V by 0 bases and J by 3 bases, and 6 bases separated the two germline ends. CDR3 length: 13 amino acids. The V gene's germline CDR1 is PRHDT and CDR2 FYEKMQ (reference sequence).

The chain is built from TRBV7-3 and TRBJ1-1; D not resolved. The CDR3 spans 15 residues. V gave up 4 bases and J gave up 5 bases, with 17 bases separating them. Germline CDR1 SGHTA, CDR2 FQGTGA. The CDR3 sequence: CASSSLGPLSTEAFF. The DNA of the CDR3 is TGTGCCAGCAGCTCCCTAGGTCCTTTGAGTACTGAAGCTTTCTTT. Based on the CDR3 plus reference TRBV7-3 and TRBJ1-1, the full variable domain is GAGVSQTPSNKVTEKGKYVELRCDPISGHTALYWYRQSLGQGPEFLIYFQGTGAADDSGLPNDRFFAVRPEGSVSTLKIQRTERGDSAVYLCASSSLGPLSTEAFFGQGTRLTVV.

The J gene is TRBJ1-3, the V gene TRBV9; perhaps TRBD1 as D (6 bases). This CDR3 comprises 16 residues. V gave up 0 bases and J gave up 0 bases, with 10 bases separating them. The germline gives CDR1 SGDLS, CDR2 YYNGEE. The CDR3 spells CASSVGGHSSGNTIYF. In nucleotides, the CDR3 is TGTGCCAGCAGCGTAGGGGGACACTCCTCTGGAAACACCATATATTTT.